Listed here are 25 T cell receptor beta chains from one sample, sequenced in a study of blood T cells in healthy people across ages. Then a second PCR, running about 6 to 11 cycles, was carried out with a sample-barcoded 5' primer and a J-beta primer mix. From the 5' RACE reads, TCRdb called clonotypes with MiXCR, one entry per CDR3 protein. Among around 940,000 distinct CDR3 sequences listed, roughly 51% were seen once. Sequenced input: blood. These receptors were taken from a woman aged 55-70 years in good health.

The rearrangement links TRBV6-2 or TRBV6-3 to TRBJ2-4; D gene unclear. The germline V gene encodes CDR1 MNHEY and CDR2 SVGEGT. The CDR3 extends over 17 amino acids. The V end was cut by 0 bases, the J end by 0 bases, with 12 bases between. CDR3 loop: CASSYSSRMRAKNIQYF. CDR3 nucleotide sequence: TGTGCCAGCAGTTACTCGAGCCGGATGAGAGCCAAAAACATTCAGTACTTC.

The chain links TRBV4-1 to TRBJ2-2; D is perhaps TRBD2 (5 bases). This CDR3 contains 16 residues. The V and J ends lost 4 bases and 4 bases respectively, with 16 bases between them. Germline assignment: CDR1 MGHRA and CDR2 YSYEKL. The CDR3 reads CASSPIGGEGTGELFF. The CDR3 DNA follows: TGCGCCAGCAGCCCCATTGGTGGAGAGGGCACCGGGGAGCTGTTTTTT.

The chain couples TRBV29-1 to TRBJ2-7, with D hard to call. Gene TRBJ2-4 matches the end of the DNA better, so the J call may be wrong. Germline values: CDR1 SQVTM, CDR2 ANQGSEA. The CDR3 length is 11 residues. In nucleotides, the CDR3 is TGCAGCGTTGATTGGGGAAACATTCAGTACTTC. Translating it yields CSVDWGNIQYF.

V gene TRBV7-2 combines with J gene TRBJ2-7; D may be TRBD2 (6 bases). The CDR3 is 16 amino acids. The germline V and J ends were trimmed by 5 bases and 2 bases, with 19 bases remaining between them. The germline CDR1 and CDR2 sequences are SGHTA and FQGNSA. CDR3 sequence: CASSPGVGDSTYEQYF. In nucleotides, the CDR3 is TGTGCCAGCAGCCCCGGGGTCGGGGACTCAACCTACGAGCAGTACTTC.

The J gene is TRBJ1-1, the V gene TRBV4-1; D unclear. There are 13 residues in the CDR3. The V end lost 3 bases, the J end lost 3 bases, and 8 bases lay between the germline ends. Germline lookup yields CDR1 MGHRA and CDR2 YSYEKL. The CDR3 DNA reads TGCGCCAGCAGCCAGGTGATTGACACTGAAGCTTTCTTT. Amino acids: CASSQVIDTEAFF.

This clonotype was found many times. V and J are TRBV7-2 and TRBJ2-5; 8 bases are shared with TRBD1. With 4 bases clipped from V and 2 bases from J, the junction kept 6 bases outside the gene matches. Germline CDR1 is SGHTA and CDR2 is FQGNSA. The CDR3 sequence is 15 residues long. The DNA of the CDR3 is TGTGCCAGCAGCTGGCGACAGGGGCAACAAGAGACCCAGTACTTC. This encodes CASSWRQGQQETQYF.

The chain carries TRBV5-1 and TRBJ1-2; D is undetermined. There are 15 residues in the CDR3. Germline V gene data show CDR1 as SGHRS and CDR2 as YFSETQ. V was cut by 4 bases and J by 4 bases, with 17 bases left in between. This chain's CDR3 is CASSPIASSSYGYTF. CDR3 DNA: TGCGCCAGCAGCCCGATAGCCTCGTCCTCCTATGGCTACACCTTC.

A remark on this clonotype: One end of the junction does not line up with germline, which may come from a read error. This chain joins TRBV27 and TRBJ2-7, with TRBD2 matching 10 bases. Germline V gene sequence: CDR1 MNHEY, CDR2 SMNVEV (reference sequence). The CDR3 is made up of 19 amino acids. The CDR3 protein is CASGLMFEREGESPYEQYF. The CDR3 region has the DNA TGTGCCAGCGGTTTAATGTTCGAGCGGGAGGGAGAGTCCCCCTACGAGCAGTACTTC.

This clonotype was observed a few times. The V and J genes are TRBV7-8 and TRBJ2-7, with D perhaps being TRBD1 or TRBD2 (6 bases each). V shed 1 base and J shed 4 bases, with 14 bases lying between them. The germline CDR1 and CDR2 sequences are SGHVS and FQNEAQ. The CDR3 contains 15 residues. The chain's CDR3 is CASSLEGGGGYEQYF. CDR3 sequence (DNA): TGTGCCAGCAGCTTAGAGGGTGGAGGGGGGTACGAGCAGTACTTC. Full variable domain (remainder filled in from reference TRBV7-8 and TRBJ2-7): GAGVSQSPRYKVAKRGQDVALRCDPISGHVSLFWYQQALGQGPEFLTYFQNEAQLDKSGLPSDRFFAERPEGSVSTLKIQRTQQEDSAVYLCASSLEGGGGYEQYFGPGTRLTVT.

This clonotype has more than one count but fewer than ten. The V and J genes are TRBV7-2 and TRBJ2-5; D uncertain. The end of the DNA fits TRBJ2-7 better, so the J call may be wrong. Germline loops: CDR1 SGHTA, CDR2 FQGNSA. This CDR3 comprises 12 residues. The CDR3 DNA follows: TGTGCCAGCAGCTTACGGACCGGCGAGCAGTACTTC. It yields the protein CASSLRTGEQYF.

This chain joins TRBV5-1 and TRBJ2-1; 9 bases fit TRBD2. This CDR3 spans 16 amino acids. The germline CDR1 and CDR2 sequences are SGHRS and YFSETQ. Trimming cost V 0 bases and J 6 bases; bases outside gene matches: 7. DNA for the CDR3: TGCGCCAGCAGCTTGGCTAGCGGGATGCAATTCAATGAGCAGTTCTTC. Protein sequence: CASSLASGMQFNEQFF.

Comments on this clonotype: At one of its ends the junction is not consistent with the germline gene, which may arise from a read error. This chain joins TRBV7-9 and TRBJ2-4, with TRBD1 identical over 12 bases. The DNA end favors TRBJ2-7, so the J call may be wrong. Germline V lookup: CDR1 SEHNR, CDR2 FQNEAQ (reference sequence). This CDR3 has 16 amino acids. This CDR3 reads CTSSQMGTGGIYEQYF. The CDR3 DNA is TGTACCAGCAGCCAGATGGGGACAGGGGGCATTTACGAGCAGTACTTC.

The rearrangement uses TRBV25-1 and TRBJ2-7, with 10 bases identical to TRBD2. Germline CDR1 and CDR2: MGHDK and SYGVNS. Unmatched junction bases numbered 12, after V lost 3 bases and J lost 7 bases. This CDR3 comprises 16 residues. This CDR3 reads CASSDGLAGVPNEQYF. The DNA of the CDR3 is TGTGCCAGCAGTGATGGGCTAGCGGGGGTACCCAATGAGCAGTACTTC.

The J gene is TRBJ1-1, the V gene TRBV29-1, with 11 positions matching TRBD1. Looked up from germline, CDR1 is SQVTM and CDR2 is ANQGSEA. Unmatched junction bases numbered 7, after V lost 7 bases and J lost 6 bases. The CDR3 runs 13 residues. For the CDR3, the DNA is TGCAGCGCTGTCCCGGGACAGGGGGCTGAAGCTTTCTTT. Protein: CSAVPGQGAEAFF.

The chain has TRBV7-9 and TRBJ2-1; D may match TRBD1 or TRBD2 (5 bases each). V was cut by 5 bases and J by 4 bases, with 12 bases left in between. The CDR3 extends over 14 amino acids. Germline assignment: CDR1 SEHNR and CDR2 FQNEAQ (reference sequence). In DNA form, the CDR3 reads TGTGCCAGCAGCGCCGGGGCAGGGTACAATGAGCAGTTCTTC. This encodes CASSAGAGYNEQFF.

This clonotype came up a few times. The chain is built from TRBV14 and TRBJ2-1; TRBD2 might be the D (6 bases). The CDR3 consists of 15 residues. Trimming shortened V by 5 bases and J by 1 base, and 12 bases separated the two germline ends. The germline gives CDR1 SGHDN, CDR2 FVKESK. CDR3 bases: TGTGCCAGCAGCGACGGGAGTAGGTCCTACAATGAGCAGTTCTTC. Protein sequence: CASSDGSRSYNEQFF.

V usage is TRBV11-3 and J usage is TRBJ2-5, with a possible D match to TRBD2 (6 bases). Germline CDR1 is SGHNT and CDR2 is YENEEA. This CDR3 spans 13 amino acids. With 3 bases removed from V and 5 bases from J, the gap between germline ends came to 10 bases. The chain's CDR3 is CASSFEEGETQYF. DNA for the CDR3: TGTGCCAGCAGCTTCGAGGAGGGGGAGACCCAGTACTTC.

This clonotype is a singleton in its sample. The rearrangement links TRBV20-1 to TRBJ2-1; TRBD2 aligns across 12 bases. The CDR3 totals 12 residues. From germline, CDR1 is DFQATT and CDR2 SNEGSKA (reference sequence). V was clipped by 8 bases and J by 7 bases; unmatched bases: 3. CDR3 sequence: CSITSGRNEQFF. The CDR3, as DNA: TGCAGTATAACTAGCGGGAGGAATGAGCAGTTCTTC.

This clonotype has a handful of counts. The V and J genes are TRBV5-1 and TRBJ2-1, with 9 bases identical to TRBD1. The J segment lost 1 base and the V segment lost 1 base, leaving 3 bases of the junction unmatched. Germline CDR1 is SGHRS and CDR2 is YFSETQ. This CDR3 has 16 amino acids. The chain's CDR3 is CASSLLGTGSYNEQFF. The CDR3 nucleotides are TGCGCCAGCAGCTTGTTGGGGACAGGGTCCTACAATGAGCAGTTCTTC.

This clonotype was recorded many times. The chain carries TRBV2 and TRBJ2-4; TRBD2 matches at 8 bases. J lost 10 bases, V lost 4 bases, and 6 bases had no gene match. The CDR3 runs to 13 residues. Germline V gene data show CDR1 as SNHLY and CDR2 as FYNNEI. CDR3 region: CASSGGLGGIQYF. The DNA of the CDR3 is TGTGCCAGCAGTGGGGGACTAGGGGGAATTCAGTACTTC. The full variable domain, in which reference TRBV2 and TRBJ2-4 provide the parts outside the CDR3, is EPEVTQTPSHQVTQMGQEVILRCVPISNHLYFYWYRQILGQKVEFLVSFYNNEISEKSEIFDDQFSVERPDGSNFTLKIRSTKLEDSAMYFCASSGGLGGIQYFGAGTRLSVL.

This chain links TRBV27 with TRBJ2-5, with 7 bases identical to TRBD1. Germline CDR1 reads MNHEY; CDR2 reads SMNVEV (reference sequence). Unmatched junction bases numbered 12, after V lost 7 bases and J lost 4 bases. CDR3 length: 15 residues. In DNA form, the CDR3 reads TGTGCCAGCACCATAACAGGGGCGCTTTCAGAGACCCAGTACTTC. It specifies CASTITGALSETQYF.

This rearrangement joins TRBV9 to TRBJ2-5; D uncertain. Trimming left V 1 base short and J 3 bases short, with 10 bases between. Per the germline V gene, CDR1 is SGDLS and CDR2 is YYNGEE. This CDR3 has 14 amino acids. The CDR3 bases are TGTGCCAGCAGCGTAAGCCTACTGGAAGAGACCCAGTACTTC. Translated, it gives CASSVSLLEETQYF.

The sample holds a few counts of this clonotype. The V and J genes are TRBV5-1 and TRBJ2-1; 7 positions agree with TRBD2. The trim removed 1 base at V and 5 bases at J, leaving 6 bases unmatched. The CDR3 extends over 15 amino acids. Germline V lookup: CDR1 SGHRS, CDR2 YFSETQ. The CDR3 reads CASSLQASGNNEQFF. CDR3 coding DNA: TGCGCCAGCAGCTTGCAGGCTAGCGGAAACAATGAGCAGTTCTTC.

The chain recombines TRBV5-6 with TRBJ2-7, with D possibly being TRBD1 or TRBD2 (5 bases each). V lost 4 bases, J lost 4 bases, and 15 bases lay in between. This CDR3 contains 14 residues. Germline loops: CDR1 SGHDT, CDR2 YYEEEE. As DNA, the CDR3 is TGTGCCAGCAGCGGGACCGGGACGCCGTACGAGCAGTACTTC. Residues: CASSGTGTPYEQYF.

The chain links TRBV27 to TRBJ2-4; D gene uncertain. The assigned J gene may be wrong: the sequence end matches TRBJ2-7 better. This CDR3 has 12 amino acids. Germline V lookup: CDR1 MNHEY, CDR2 SMNVEV (reference sequence). Here the CDR3 reads CASSARQREQYF. CDR3 in DNA: TGTGCCAGCAGCGCCCGCCAGCGCGAGCAGTACTTC.